The present T cell receptor beta chain was sequenced within a study of blood T cell repertoires in COVID-19. Study-level background: The cDNA or gDNA used as material had been derived from T cells, B-cell-depleted T cells, or PBMCs.

Those enrolled, adults aged 18 to 89 years, came from about 24 US areas. Cohort assignment relied on participant-reported clinical history. Trimming removed 1 base at V and 6 bases at J, with 12 bases between. The CDR3 sequence is 14 residues long. Germline V gene data show CDR1 as LGHNT and CDR2 as FRNRAP. Source study methods: Researchers report that nucleated cell counts were estimated from reference gene primer amplification. Using immunoSEQ multiplex PCR, the repertoire was profiled, and TCRdb retains in-frame clones only, with some absent. V and J calls plus clone size are reproduced from that table; the DNA served to infer D and trimming. Altogether fewer than 200,000 clones are present, approximately 81% being singletons, with the ten largest covering roughly 6%.

This sequence originates from a woman in her forties with acute COVID-19. The rearrangement links TRBV12-5 to TRBJ1-2; maybe TRBD1 (6 bases). Sequencing was done on a sample of PBMCs or T cells enriched from blood (not recorded which). CDR3 loop: CASGLGTGRDGYTF. CDR3 coding DNA: TGTGCTAGTGGTTTGGGAACAGGGAGAGATGGCTACACCTTC.